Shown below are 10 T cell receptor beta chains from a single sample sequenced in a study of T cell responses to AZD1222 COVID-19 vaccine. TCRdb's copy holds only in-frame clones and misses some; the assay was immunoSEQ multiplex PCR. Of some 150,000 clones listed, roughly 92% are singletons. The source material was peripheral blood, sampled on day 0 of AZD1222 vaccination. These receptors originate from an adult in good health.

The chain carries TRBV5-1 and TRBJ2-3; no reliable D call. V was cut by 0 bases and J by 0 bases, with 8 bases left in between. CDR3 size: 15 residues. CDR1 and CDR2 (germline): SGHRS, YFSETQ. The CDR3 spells CASSLDLLSTDTQYF. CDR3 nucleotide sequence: TGCGCCAGCAGCTTGGATCTATTAAGCACAGATACGCAGTATTTT.

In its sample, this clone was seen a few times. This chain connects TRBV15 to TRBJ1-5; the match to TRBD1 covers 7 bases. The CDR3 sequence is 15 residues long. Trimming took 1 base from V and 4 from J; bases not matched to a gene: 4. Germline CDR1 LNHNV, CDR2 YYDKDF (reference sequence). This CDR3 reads CATSRVSGGNQPQHF. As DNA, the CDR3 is TGTGCCACCAGCAGAGTTTCAGGGGGGAATCAGCCCCAGCATTTT.

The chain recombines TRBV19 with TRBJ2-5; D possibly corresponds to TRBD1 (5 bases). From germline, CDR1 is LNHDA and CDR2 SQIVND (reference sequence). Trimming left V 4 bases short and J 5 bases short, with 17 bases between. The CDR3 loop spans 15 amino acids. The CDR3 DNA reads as TGTGCCAGTAGTACCAGGGCCAAAACGGGCGAGACCCAGTACTTC. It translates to CASSTRAKTGETQYF.

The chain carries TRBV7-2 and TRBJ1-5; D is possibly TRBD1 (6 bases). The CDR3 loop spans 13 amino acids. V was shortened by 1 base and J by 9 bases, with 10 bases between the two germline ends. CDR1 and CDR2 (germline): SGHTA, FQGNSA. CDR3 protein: CASSLEQGLPQHF. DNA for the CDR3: TGTGCCAGCAGCTTAGAACAGGGATTGCCCCAGCATTTT.

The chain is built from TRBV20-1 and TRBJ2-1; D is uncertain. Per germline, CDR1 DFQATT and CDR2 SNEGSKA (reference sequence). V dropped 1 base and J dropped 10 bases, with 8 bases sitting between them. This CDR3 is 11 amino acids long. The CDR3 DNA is TGCAGTGCTAGAGCGAATCCGGAGCAGTTCTTC. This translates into CSARANPEQFF.

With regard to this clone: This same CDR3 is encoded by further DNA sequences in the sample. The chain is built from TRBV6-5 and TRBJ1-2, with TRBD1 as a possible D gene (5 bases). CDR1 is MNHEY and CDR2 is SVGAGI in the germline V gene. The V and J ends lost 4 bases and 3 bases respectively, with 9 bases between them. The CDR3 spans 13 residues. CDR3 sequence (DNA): TGTGCCAGCAGTTCAACAGGCGACTATGGCTACACCTTC. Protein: CASSSTGDYGYTF.

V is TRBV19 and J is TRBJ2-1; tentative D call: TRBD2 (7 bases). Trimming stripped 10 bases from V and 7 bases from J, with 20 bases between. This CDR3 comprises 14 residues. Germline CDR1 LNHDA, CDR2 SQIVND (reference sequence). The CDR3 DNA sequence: TGTGCCACCCGGAGGGGGGAGGGGGTGAATGAGCAGTTCTTC. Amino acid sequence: CATRRGEGVNEQFF.

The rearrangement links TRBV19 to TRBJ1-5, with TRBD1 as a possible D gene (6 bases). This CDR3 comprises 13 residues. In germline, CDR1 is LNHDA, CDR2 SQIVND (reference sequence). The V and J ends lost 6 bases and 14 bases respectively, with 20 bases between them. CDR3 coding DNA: TGTGCCAGTAGCCCTACAGGGAGGGGGTTCGAGCATTTT. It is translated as CASSPTGRGFEHF. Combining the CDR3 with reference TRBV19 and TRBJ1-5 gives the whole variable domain DGGITQSPKYLFRKEGQNVTLSCEQNLNHDAMYWYRQDPGQGLRLIYYSQIVNDFQKGDIAEGYSVSREKKESFPLTVTSAQKNPTAFYLCASSPTGRGFEHFGDGTRLSIL.

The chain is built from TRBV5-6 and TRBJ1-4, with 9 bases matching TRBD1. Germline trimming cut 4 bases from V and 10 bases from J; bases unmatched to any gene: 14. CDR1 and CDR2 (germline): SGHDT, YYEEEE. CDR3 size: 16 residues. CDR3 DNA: TGTGCCAGCAGCATTGGCGTACAGGGGGCAACCGGAAAACTGTTTTTT. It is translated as CASSIGVQGATGKLFF.

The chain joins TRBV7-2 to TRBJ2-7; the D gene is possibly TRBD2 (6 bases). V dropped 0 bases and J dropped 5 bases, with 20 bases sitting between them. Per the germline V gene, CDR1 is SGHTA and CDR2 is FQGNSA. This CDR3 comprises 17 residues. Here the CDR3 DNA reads TGTGCCAGCAGCTTAGCCCCCTTCCGGCGGGGCCAGGACGAGCAGTACTTC. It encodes CASSLAPFRRGQDEQYF. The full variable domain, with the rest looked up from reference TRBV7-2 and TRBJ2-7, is GAGVSQSPSNKVTEKGKDVELRCDPISGHTALYWYRQSLGQGLEFLIYFQGNSAPDKSGLPSDRFSAERTGGSVSTLTIQRTQQEDSAVYLCASSLAPFRRGQDEQYFGPGTRLTVT.